Following are 17 T cell receptor beta chains from one sample sequenced in a study of T cells after yellow fever vaccination. TCRdb analysed the 5' RACE reads with MiXCR anew, one entry per CDR3 protein. The sample contains just over 250,000 distinct CDR3 sequences, roughly 5.6% of which appear only once. Sample: CD4+ T cells sorted from PBMCs, taken on the day of the yellow fever booster vaccination. These receptors came from a man aged 18 to 29 who received the YFV17D yellow fever vaccine.

A remark on this clonotype: Since a much larger clone is just one base distant, this may be a read error. The V and J genes are TRBV29-1 and TRBJ2-3; TRBD1 is a possible D gene (5 bases). Germline CDR1 reads SQVTM; CDR2 reads ANQGSEA. Trimming removed 8 bases at V and 2 bases at J, with 11 bases between. The CDR3 length is 12 residues. As DNA, the CDR3 is TGCAGCATTGGCAGGGCCACAGATACGCAGTATTTT. Residues: CSIGRATDTQYF.

This clonotype was seen ten or more times. The chain couples TRBV25-1 to TRBJ1-2, with a possible D match to TRBD1 (6 bases). V was shortened by 2 bases and J by 7 bases, with 29 bases between the two germline ends. Per germline, CDR1 MGHDK and CDR2 SYGVNS. This CDR3 comprises 19 residues. CDR3 loop: CASSERGPTVQGWRVGYTF. DNA for the CDR3: TGTGCCAGCAGTGAACGGGGGCCGACCGTTCAGGGCTGGAGGGTTGGCTACACCTTC.

The J gene is TRBJ1-1, the V gene TRBV4-2, with unresolved D. This CDR3 is built from 16 residues. V was trimmed by 1 base and J by 2 bases, leaving 14 bases between them. The germline gives CDR1 LGHNA, CDR2 YNFKEQ. Written as DNA, the CDR3 is TGTGCCAGCAGCCAAGTCAAGGATGGAGGCAACACTGAAGCTTTCTTT. Protein sequence: CASSQVKDGGNTEAFF.

This clonotype was counted ten times or more. The chain uses TRBV7-2 and TRBJ1-1; no clear D gene. V lost 3 bases to trimming and J lost 4 bases, with 9 bases between them. The germline V gene encodes CDR1 SGHTA and CDR2 FQGNSA. The CDR3 covers 13 residues. The CDR3 DNA reads TGTGCCAGCAGCTTTCAGTTGGCCACTGAAGCTTTCTTT. Translation: CASSFQLATEAFF.

The chain employs TRBV12-3 or TRBV12-4 and TRBJ2-7; no reliable D call. Trimming pared 5 bases from V and 6 bases from J, leaving 17 bases between. The CDR3 is 14 amino acids. The CDR3 sequence is CASSPGEFSGEQYF. The CDR3 DNA reads as TGTGCCAGCAGTCCCGGAGAGTTCTCCGGCGAGCAGTACTTC.

The V and J genes are TRBV6-5 and TRBJ1-6; weak D call: TRBD1 (5 bases). The V end was cut by 3 bases, the J end by 7 bases, with 13 bases between. CDR3 length equals 15 residues. CDR1 is MNHEY and CDR2 is SVGAGI in the germline V gene. The CDR3, as DNA: TGTGCCAGCAGTTATGGTCAGGGCTCGAATTCACCCCTCCACTTT. Its protein is CASSYGQGSNSPLHF.

This clonotype was recorded a few times. This chain links TRBV10-3 with TRBJ2-3; tentatively, D is TRBD1 or TRBD2 (6 bases each). Germline V gene sequence: CDR1 ENHRY, CDR2 SYGVKD. The V end was cut by 5 bases, the J end by 8 bases, with 17 bases between. The CDR3 contains 14 residues. Here the CDR3 reads CAISPPEGGLTQYF. The CDR3 DNA sequence: TGTGCCATCAGTCCCCCAGAAGGGGGACTTACGCAGTATTTT.

This chain uses TRBV2 with TRBJ2-1; the match to TRBD2 covers 8 bases. The germline gives CDR1 SNHLY, CDR2 FYNNEI. Trimming took 3 bases from V and 3 from J; bases not matched to a gene: 4. This CDR3 is 15 amino acids long. In DNA, the CDR3 is TGTGCCAGCAGTGAGCGACTAGCGATCTACAATGAGCAGTTCTTC. Protein sequence: CASSERLAIYNEQFF. The variable domain in full, with the rest retrieved from reference TRBV2 and TRBJ2-1, is EPEVTQTPSHQVTQMGQEVILRCVPISNHLYFYWYRQILGQKVEFLVSFYNNEISEKSEIFDDQFSVERPDGSNFTLKIRSTKLEDSAMYFCASSERLAIYNEQFFGPGTRLTVL.

There are a few counts of this clonotype. The rearrangement links TRBV18 to TRBJ2-3; D not resolved. The CDR3 contains 16 residues. The germline V gene has CDR1 KGHSH and CDR2 LQKENI. Trimming removed 0 bases from V and 3 bases from J, with 13 bases in between. For the CDR3, the DNA is TGTGCCAGCTCACCACCTTCGTCGGAGATGACAGATACGCAGTATTTT. Its protein product is CASSPPSSEMTDTQYF.

V gene TRBV5-1 combines with J gene TRBJ2-5, with a tentative D call TRBD1 (7 bases). The germline V gene encodes CDR1 SGHRS and CDR2 YFSETQ. This CDR3 comprises 16 residues. The V end was cut by 3 bases, the J end by 2 bases, with 17 bases between. The CDR3 spells CASSWGDRMNQETQYF. The CDR3 DNA sequence: TGCGCCAGCAGCTGGGGGGACAGAATGAATCAAGAGACCCAGTACTTC.

Concerning this clonotype itself: One base away lies a much larger clone, so this may be a sequencing read error. The rearrangement uses TRBV20-1 and TRBJ2-3, with D unclear. Trimming took 2 bases from V and 2 from J, leaving 2 bases between them. Germline lookup yields CDR1 DFQATT and CDR2 SNEGSKA (reference sequence). The CDR3 sequence is 11 residues long. CDR3 coding DNA: TGCAGTGCTAGAATCACAGATACGCAGTATTTT. Amino acid sequence: CSARITDTQYF.

This clonotype was counted at least ten times. The gene calls are TRBV7-2 and TRBJ2-1; 7 bases align to TRBD2. The length of the CDR3 is 15 residues. V trimming: 0 bases; J trimming: 5 bases; junction bases outside the gene matches: 4. Germline V gives CDR1 SGHTA, CDR2 FQGNSA. As DNA, the CDR3 is TGTGCCAGCAGCTTAGCTCGGGGGGATAACAATGAGCAGTTCTTC. This codes for CASSLARGDNNEQFF.

This clonotype was observed at least ten times. This chain connects TRBV6-6 to TRBJ1-2; no firm D call. The V end lost 4 bases, the J end lost 2 bases, and 5 bases lay between the germline ends. Germline V gene lookup returns CDR1 MNHNY and CDR2 SVGAGI (reference sequence). This CDR3 has 12 amino acids. In DNA form, the CDR3 reads TGTGCCAGCAGTTTCCGGAACTATGGCTACACCTTC. Its translation: CASSFRNYGYTF.

This clonotype was observed at least ten times. The chain couples TRBV6-6 to TRBJ2-7; 12 positions agree with TRBD2. The germline V gene encodes CDR1 MNHNY and CDR2 SVGAGI (reference sequence). The CDR3 is made up of 16 amino acids. Germline trimming cut 2 bases from V and 3 bases from J; bases unmatched to any gene: 5. The CDR3 bases are TGTGCCAGCAGTTACCCTAGCGGGGGGGGTTACTACGAGCAGTACTTC. Its translation: CASSYPSGGGYYEQYF.

This clonotype appeared many times. The chain carries TRBV4-3 and TRBJ2-7; D gene unclear. The CDR3 spans 18 residues. Germline values: CDR1 LGHNA, CDR2 YSLEER. The V end was cut by 3 bases, the J end by 6 bases, with 27 bases between. CDR3 in DNA: TGCGCCAGCAGCCAGGACCCTAATTCTGGACCACCGAACTCCGAGCAGTACTTC. Protein product: CASSQDPNSGPPNSEQYF.

This clonotype was picked up many times. V usage is TRBV21-1 and J usage is TRBJ2-5; the table's D call TRBD1 went unverified against the DNA. TRBV21-1 is labeled a pseudogene. The CDR3 is made up of 15 amino acids. The CDR3 reads CASCPTASVRETQYF. The CDR3 region has the DNA TGTGCCAGCTGTCCGACAGCGAGTGTTCGGGAGACCCAGTACTTC.

This clonotype was picked up a small number of times. The chain is built from TRBV12-3 or TRBV12-4 and TRBJ1-6; D is unclear. The CDR3 runs 14 residues. Trimming cost V 1 base and J 9 bases, with 10 bases left between them. This CDR3 reads CASSLGGMGSPLHF. The CDR3 nucleotides read TGTGCCAGCAGTTTAGGGGGTATGGGTTCACCCCTCCACTTT.